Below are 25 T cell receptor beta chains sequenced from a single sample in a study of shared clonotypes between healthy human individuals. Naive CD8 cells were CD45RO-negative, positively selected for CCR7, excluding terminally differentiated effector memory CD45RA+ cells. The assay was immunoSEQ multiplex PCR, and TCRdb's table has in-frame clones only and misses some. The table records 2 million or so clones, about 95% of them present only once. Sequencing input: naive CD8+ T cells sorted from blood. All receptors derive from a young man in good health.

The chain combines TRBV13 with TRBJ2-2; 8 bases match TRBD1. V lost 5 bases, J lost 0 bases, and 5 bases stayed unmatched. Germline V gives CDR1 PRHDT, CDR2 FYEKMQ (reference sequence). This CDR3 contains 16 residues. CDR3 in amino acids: CASSTPGQANTGELFF. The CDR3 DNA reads TGTGCCAGCAGCACACCGGGACAGGCGAACACCGGGGAGCTGTTTTTT.

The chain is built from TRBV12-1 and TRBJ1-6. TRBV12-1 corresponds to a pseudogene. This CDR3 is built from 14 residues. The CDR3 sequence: CASSLLRGNSPLHF. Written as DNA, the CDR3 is TGTGCCAGCAGCCTCCTCAGAGGGAATTCACCCCTCCACTTT.

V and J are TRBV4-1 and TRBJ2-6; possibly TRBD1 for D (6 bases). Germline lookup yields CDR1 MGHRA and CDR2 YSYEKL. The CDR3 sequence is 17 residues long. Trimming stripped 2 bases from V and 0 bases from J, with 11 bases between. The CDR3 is CASSQPRTVSGANVLTF. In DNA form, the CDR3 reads TGCGCCAGCAGCCAACCGCGGACAGTCTCTGGGGCCAACGTCCTGACTTTC.

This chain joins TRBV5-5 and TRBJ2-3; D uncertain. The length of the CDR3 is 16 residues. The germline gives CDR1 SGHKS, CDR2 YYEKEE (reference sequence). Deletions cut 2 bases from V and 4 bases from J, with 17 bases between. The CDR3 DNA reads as TGTGCCAGCAGCTTTTTTATCGGGTCGTTCGCAGATACGCAGTATTTT. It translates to CASSFFIGSFADTQYF.

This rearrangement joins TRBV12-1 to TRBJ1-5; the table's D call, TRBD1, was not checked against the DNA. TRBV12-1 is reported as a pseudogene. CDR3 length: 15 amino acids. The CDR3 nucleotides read TGTGCCAGCAGCTTTGAGGGGACAGGAAATCAGCCCCAGCATTTT. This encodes CASSFEGTGNQPQHF.

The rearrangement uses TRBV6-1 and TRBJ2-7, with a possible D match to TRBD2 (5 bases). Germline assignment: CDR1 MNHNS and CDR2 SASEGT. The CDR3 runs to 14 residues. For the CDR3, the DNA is TGTGCAGGAACGGCGAGCGGAGGCTCCTACGAGCAGTACTTC. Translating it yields CAGTASGGSYEQYF.

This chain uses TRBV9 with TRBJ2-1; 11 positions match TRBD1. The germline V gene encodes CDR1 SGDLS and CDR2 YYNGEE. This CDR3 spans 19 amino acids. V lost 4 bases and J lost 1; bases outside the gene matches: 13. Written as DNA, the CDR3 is TGTGCCAGCAGCCATGGACAGGGGGCGCGATCCGGGTCCTACAATGAGCAGTTCTTC. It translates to CASSHGQGARSGSYNEQFF. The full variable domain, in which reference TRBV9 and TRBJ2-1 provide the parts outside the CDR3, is DSGVTQTPKHLITATGQRVTLRCSPRSGDLSVYWYQQSLDQGLQFLIQYYNGEERAKGNILERFSAQQFPDLHSELNLSSLELGDSALYFCASSHGQGARSGSYNEQFFGPGTRLTVL.

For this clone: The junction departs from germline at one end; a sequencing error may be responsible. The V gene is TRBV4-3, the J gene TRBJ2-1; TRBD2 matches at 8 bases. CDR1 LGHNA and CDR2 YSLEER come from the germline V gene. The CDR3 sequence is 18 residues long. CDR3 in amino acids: CASSQAGVATNSYNEQFF. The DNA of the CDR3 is TGCGCCAGCAGTCAAGCGGGAGTAGCGACAAACTCCTACAATGAGCAGTTCTTC.

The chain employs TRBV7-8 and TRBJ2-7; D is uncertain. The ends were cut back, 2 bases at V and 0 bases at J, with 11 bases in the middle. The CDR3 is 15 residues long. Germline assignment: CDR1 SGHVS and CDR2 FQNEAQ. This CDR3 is CASSLRSILSYEQYF. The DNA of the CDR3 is TGTGCCAGCAGCTTAAGATCTATACTCTCCTACGAGCAGTACTTC.

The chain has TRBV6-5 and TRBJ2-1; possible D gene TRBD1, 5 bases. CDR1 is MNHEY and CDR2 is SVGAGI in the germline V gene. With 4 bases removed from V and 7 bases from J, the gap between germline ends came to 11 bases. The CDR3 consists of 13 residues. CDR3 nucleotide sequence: TGTGCCAGCAGTTTCGACAGCTTTAATGAGCAGTTCTTC. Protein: CASSFDSFNEQFF.

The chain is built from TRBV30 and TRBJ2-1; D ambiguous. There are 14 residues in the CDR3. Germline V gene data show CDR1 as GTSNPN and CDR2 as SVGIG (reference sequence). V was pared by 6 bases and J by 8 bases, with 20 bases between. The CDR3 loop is CACPRALHGHEQFF. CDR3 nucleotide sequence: TGTGCCTGCCCCCGGGCGCTCCACGGCCATGAGCAGTTCTTC.

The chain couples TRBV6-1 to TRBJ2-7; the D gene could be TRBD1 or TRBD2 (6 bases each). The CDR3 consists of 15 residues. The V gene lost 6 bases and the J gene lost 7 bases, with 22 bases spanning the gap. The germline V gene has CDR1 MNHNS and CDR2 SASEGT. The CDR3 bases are TGTGCCAGCAGGGAGGGGGACCCCATCGTTGGGGAGCAGTACTTC. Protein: CASREGDPIVGEQYF.

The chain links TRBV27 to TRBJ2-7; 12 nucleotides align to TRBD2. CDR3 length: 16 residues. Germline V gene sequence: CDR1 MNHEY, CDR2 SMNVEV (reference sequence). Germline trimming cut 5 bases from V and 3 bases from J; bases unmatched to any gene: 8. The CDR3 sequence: CASSHTGTSGFYEQYF. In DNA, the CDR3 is TGTGCCAGCAGTCACACAGGGACTAGCGGGTTCTACGAGCAGTACTTC.

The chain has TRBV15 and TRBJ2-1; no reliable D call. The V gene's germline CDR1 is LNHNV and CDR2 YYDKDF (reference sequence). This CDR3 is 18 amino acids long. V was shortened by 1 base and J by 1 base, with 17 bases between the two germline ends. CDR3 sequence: CATSRVYIAIGSYNEQFF. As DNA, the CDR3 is TGTGCCACCAGCAGAGTTTATATTGCTATCGGATCCTACAATGAGCAGTTCTTC. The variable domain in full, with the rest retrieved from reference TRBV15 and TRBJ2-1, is DAMVIQNPRYQVTQFGKPVTLSCSQTLNHNVMYWYQQKSSQAPKLLFHYYDKDFNNEADTPDNFQSRRPNTSFCFLDIRSPGLGDTAMYLCATSRVYIAIGSYNEQFFGPGTRLTVL.

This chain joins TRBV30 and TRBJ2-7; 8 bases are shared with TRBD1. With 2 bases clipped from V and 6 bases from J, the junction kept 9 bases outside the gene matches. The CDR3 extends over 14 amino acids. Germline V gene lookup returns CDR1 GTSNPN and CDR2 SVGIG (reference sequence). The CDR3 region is CAWSSGQGQGEQYF. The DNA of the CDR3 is TGTGCCTGGAGTTCCGGACAGGGACAAGGCGAGCAGTACTTC.

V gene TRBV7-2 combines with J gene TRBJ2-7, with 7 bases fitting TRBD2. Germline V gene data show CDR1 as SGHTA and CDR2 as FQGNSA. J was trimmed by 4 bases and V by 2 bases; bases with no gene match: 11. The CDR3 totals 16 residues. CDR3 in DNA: TGTGCCAGCAGCTTATCGGGTGGCGGGGGTCAGTACGAGCAGTACTTC. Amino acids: CASSLSGGGGQYEQYF.

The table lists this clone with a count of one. The CDR3 DNA reads TGTGCCAGCAGTTTAAGGGGGTATGCCTCCTACGAGCAGTACTTC. Residues: CASSLRGYASYEQYF. V and J are TRBV28 and TRBJ2-7, with D tentatively TRBD1 (6 bases). This CDR3 has 15 residues. Germline V gene sequence: CDR1 MDHEN, CDR2 SYDVKM. V dropped 2 bases and J dropped 0 bases, with 11 bases sitting between them.

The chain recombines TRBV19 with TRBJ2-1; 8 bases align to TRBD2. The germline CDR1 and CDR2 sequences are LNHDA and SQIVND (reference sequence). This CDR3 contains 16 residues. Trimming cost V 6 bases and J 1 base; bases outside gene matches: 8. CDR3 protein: CASSITSGLSYNEQFF. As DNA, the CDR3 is TGTGCCAGTAGCATAACTAGCGGACTATCCTACAATGAGCAGTTCTTC.

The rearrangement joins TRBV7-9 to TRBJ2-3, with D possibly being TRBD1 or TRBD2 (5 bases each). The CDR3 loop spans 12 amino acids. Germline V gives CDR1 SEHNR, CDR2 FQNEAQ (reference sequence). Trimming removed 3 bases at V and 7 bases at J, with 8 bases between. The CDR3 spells CASSFEGNTQYF. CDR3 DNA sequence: TGTGCCAGCAGCTTTGAGGGGAATACGCAGTATTTT.

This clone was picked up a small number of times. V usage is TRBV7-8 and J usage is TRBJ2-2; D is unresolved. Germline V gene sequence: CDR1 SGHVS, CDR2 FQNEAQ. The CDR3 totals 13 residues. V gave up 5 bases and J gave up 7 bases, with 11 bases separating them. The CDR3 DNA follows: TGTGCCAGCAGCCTCTTAGGCGGCGGGGAGCTGTTTTTT. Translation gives CASSLLGGGELFF.

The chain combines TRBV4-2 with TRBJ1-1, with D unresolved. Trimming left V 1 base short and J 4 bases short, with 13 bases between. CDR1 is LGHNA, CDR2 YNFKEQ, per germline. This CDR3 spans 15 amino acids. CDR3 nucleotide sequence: TGTGCCAGCAGCCAAGTGGAGGGTTTGGGCACTGAAGCTTTCTTT. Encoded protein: CASSQVEGLGTEAFF.

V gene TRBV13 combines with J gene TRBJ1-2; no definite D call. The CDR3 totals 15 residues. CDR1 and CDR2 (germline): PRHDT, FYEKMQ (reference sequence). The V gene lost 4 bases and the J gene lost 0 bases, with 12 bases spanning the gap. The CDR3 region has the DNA TGTGCCAGCAGCTACACGGGGATTCCTAACTATGGCTACACCTTC. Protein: CASSYTGIPNYGYTF.

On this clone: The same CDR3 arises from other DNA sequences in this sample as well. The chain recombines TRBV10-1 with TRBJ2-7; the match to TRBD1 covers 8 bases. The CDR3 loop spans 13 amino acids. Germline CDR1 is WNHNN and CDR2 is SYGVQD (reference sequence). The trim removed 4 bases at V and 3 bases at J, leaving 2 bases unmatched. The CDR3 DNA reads TGCGCCAGCAGTGCCGGACAGGGCTACGAGCAGTACTTC. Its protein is CASSAGQGYEQYF.

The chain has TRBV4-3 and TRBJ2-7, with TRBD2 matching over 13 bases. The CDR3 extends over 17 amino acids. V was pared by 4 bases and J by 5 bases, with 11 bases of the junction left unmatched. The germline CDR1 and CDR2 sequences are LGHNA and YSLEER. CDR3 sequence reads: CASSLGLAGDRQDEQYF. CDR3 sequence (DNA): TGCGCCAGCAGCCTAGGACTAGCGGGAGATAGACAAGACGAGCAGTACTTC.

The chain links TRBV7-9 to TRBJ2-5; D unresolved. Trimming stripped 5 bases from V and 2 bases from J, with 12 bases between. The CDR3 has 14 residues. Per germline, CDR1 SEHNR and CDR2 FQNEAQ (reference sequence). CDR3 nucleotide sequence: TGTGCCAGCAGCCGCTTGGAAGGGCAAGAGACCCAGTACTTC. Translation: CASSRLEGQETQYF. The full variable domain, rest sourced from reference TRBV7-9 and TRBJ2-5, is DTGVSQNPRHKITKRGQNVTFRCDPISEHNRLYWYRQTLGQGPEFLTYFQNEAQLEKSRLLSDRFSAERPKGSFSTLEIQRTEQGDSAMYLCASSRLEGQETQYFGPGTRLLVL.